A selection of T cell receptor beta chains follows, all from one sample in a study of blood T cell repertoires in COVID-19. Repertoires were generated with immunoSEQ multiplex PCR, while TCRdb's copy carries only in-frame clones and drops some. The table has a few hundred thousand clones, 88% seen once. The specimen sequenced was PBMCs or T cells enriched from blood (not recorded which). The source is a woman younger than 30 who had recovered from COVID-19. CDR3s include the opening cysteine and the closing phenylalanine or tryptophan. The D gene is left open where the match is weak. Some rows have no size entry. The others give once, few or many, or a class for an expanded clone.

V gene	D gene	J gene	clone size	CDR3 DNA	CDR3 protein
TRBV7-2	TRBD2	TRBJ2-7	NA	TGTGCCAGCAGCTTTTCCGGGACTAGCGGCTCCTACGAGCAGTACTTC	CASSFSGTSGSYEQYF
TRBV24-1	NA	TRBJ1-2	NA	TGTGCCACCAGTGATCCGTCCAGGGCGGATGGCTACACCTTC	CATSDPSRADGYTF
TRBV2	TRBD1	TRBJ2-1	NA	TGTGCCAGCGGACAGGTTGGGCAGGGATACAATGAGCAGTTCTTC	CASGQVGQGYNEQFF
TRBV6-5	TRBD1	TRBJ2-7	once	TGTGCCAGCAGCCGACAGGGGCAAGAGCAGTACTTC	CASSRQGQEQYF
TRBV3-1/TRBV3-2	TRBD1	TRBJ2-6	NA	TGTGCCAGCAGCCACCGGACAGGGTATGGGGCCAACGTCCTGACTTTC	CASSHRTGYGANVLTF
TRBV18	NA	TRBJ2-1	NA	TGTGCCAGCTCACCGACAGTCTACAATGAGCAGTTCTTC	CASSPTVYNEQFF
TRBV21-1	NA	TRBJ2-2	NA	TGTGCCAGCAGCCGGGAGTGGGCCGGGGAGCTGTTTTTT	CASSREWAGELFF
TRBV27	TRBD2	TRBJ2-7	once	TGTGCCAGCAGCCGTTTAGTGGGGGTAGCGGGCTACGAGCAGTACTTC	CASSRLVGVAGYEQYF
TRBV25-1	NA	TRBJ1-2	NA	TGTGCCAGCAGTGTACAGTTGAACTATGGCTACACCTTC	CASSVQLNYGYTF
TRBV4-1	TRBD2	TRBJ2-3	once	TGCGCCAGCAGCCAAGATCCTAGCGGGGTCACAGATACGCAGTATTTT	CASSQDPSGVTDTQYF
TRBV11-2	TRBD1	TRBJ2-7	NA	TGTGCCAGCAGCTTGGGACAGGGGGACTACGAGCAGTACTTC	CASSLGQGDYEQYF
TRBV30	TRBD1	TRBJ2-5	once	TGTGCCTGGAGTGTATTAGGGACAGGGTCACAAGAGACCCAGTACTTC	CAWSVLGTGSQETQYF
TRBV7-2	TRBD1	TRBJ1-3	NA	TGTGCCAGCAGCCAAAACAGGGGGCCTGGAAACACCATATATTTT	CASSQNRGPGNTIYF
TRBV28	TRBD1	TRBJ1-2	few	TGTGCCAGCAGCCCAGGGGGCCTAAAGGGGCTTGGCGGCTACACCTTC	CASSPGGLKGLGGYTF
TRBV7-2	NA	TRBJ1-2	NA	TGTGCCAGCAGCTACTCCGGGTCCCCACGATCGAGGGGCTACACCTTC	CASSYSGSPRSRGYTF
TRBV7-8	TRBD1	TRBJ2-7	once	TGTGCCAGCAGCGAAAGGGGGGACAGGACCTACGAGCAGTACTTC	CASSERGDRTYEQYF
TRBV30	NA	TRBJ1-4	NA	TGTGCCTGGAAATGTTGGGGGCTCCCGCCGAGGGCGCTTCCTAATGAAAAACTGTTTTTT	CAWKCWGLPPRALPNEKLFF
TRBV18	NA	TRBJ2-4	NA	TGTGCCAGCTCACCGGACATGAACATTCAGTACTTC	CASSPDMNIQYF
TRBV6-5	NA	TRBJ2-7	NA	TGTGCCAGCAGTTACTCAGGGGGCGAGCAGTACTTC	CASSYSGGEQYF
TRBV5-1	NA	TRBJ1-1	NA	TGCGCCAGCAGCTGGACGGGACACCCGAACACTGAAGCTTTCTTT	CASSWTGHPNTEAFF
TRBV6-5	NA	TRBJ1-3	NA	TGTGCCAGCAGGACGGGGGGGTCCGGAAACACCATATATTTT	CASRTGGSGNTIYF
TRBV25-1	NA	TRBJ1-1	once	TGTGCCAGCAGCCCACAGGGAAGGGGGAACACTGAAGCTTTCTTT	CASSPQGRGNTEAFF
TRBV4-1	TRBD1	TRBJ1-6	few	TGCGCCAGCAGCCTACCGCAAACAGGGGGCGCGTATTCACCCCTCCACTTT	CASSLPQTGGAYSPLHF
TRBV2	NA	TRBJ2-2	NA	TGTGCCAGCAGCGGCAGGGCAGCCGGGGAGCTGTTTTTT	CASSGRAAGELFF
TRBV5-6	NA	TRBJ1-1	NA	TGTGCCAGCATCCCAAGGGGCGCGACTGAAGCTTTCTTT	CASIPRGATEAFF
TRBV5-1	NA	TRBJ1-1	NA	TGCGCCAGCAGCGTGGAGAGGGTCATGAACACTGAAGCTTTCTTT	CASSVERVMNTEAFF
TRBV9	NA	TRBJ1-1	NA	TGTGCCAGCAGCGTAGAGGGGATGGGGACTGAAGCTTTCTTT	CASSVEGMGTEAFF
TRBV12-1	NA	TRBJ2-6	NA	TGTGCCAGCAGCTTTGGAATTGCAGGGCTTGGGGCCAACGTCCTGACTTTC	CASSFGIAGLGANVLTF
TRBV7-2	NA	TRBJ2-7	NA	TGTGCCAGCAGCTTAGCAGGGGCCTACGAGCAGTACTTC	CASSLAGAYEQYF
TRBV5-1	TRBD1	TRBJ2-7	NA	TGCGCCAGCAGCTTGGGGGGACAGTCATCGTACGAGCAGTACTTC	CASSLGGQSSYEQYF
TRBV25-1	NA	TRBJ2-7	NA	TGTGCCAGCAGTCCACCGGGACTTCCCTACGAGCAGTACTTC	CASSPPGLPYEQYF
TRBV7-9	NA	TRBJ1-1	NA	TGTGCCAGCAGCTTAGGTCGCAGCGAGGCTTTCTTT	CASSLGRSEAFF
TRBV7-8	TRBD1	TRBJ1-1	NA	TGTGCCAGCAGCTTAAACGGACAGGCGGGGACTGAAGCTTTCTTT	CASSLNGQAGTEAFF
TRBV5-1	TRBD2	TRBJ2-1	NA	TGCGCCAGCAGCTCAGAGCGGGGGCTCTACAATGAGCAGTTCTTC	CASSSERGLYNEQFF
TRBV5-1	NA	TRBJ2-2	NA	TGCGCCAGCAGCTTTGGGGGCCAAAACACCGGGGAGCTGTTTTTT	CASSFGGQNTGELFF
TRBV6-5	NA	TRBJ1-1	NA	TGTGCCAGCAGTTCGGGGGGCGCGGACACTGAAGCTTTCTTT	CASSSGGADTEAFF
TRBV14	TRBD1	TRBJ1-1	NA	TGTGCCAGCAGCCAACGACAGGGAAACACTGAAGCTTTCTTT	CASSQRQGNTEAFF
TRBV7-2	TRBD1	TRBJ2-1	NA	TGTGCCAGCAGCCTCGGACAGGTCAGGCAGTTCTTC	CASSLGQVRQFF
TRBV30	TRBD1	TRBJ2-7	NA	TGTGCCTGGGCCAACCGGGGACAGGGAATTTACGAGCAGTACTTC	CAWANRGQGIYEQYF
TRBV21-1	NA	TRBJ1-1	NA	TGTGCCAGCAGCCCTCAGAATGGGAACACTGAAGCTTTCTTT	CASSPQNGNTEAFF
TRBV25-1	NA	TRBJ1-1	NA	TGTGCCAGCAGTGCCTCCACTGAGAACACTGAAGCTTTCTTT	CASSASTENTEAFF
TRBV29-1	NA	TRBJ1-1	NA	TGCAGCTCGAGGACAGAGAACACTGAAGCTTTCTTT	CSSRTENTEAFF
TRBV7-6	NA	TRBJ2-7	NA	TGTGCCAGCAGCCACGGAGAGGACAGCTACGAGCAGTACTTC	CASSHGEDSYEQYF
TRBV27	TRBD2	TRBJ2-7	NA	TGTGCCAGCAGTTTGTCCCGGGGGGTGTACGAGCAGTACTTC	CASSLSRGVYEQYF
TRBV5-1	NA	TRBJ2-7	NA	TGCGCCAGCAGCTTTACGGTCTCCTACGAGCAGTACTTC	CASSFTVSYEQYF
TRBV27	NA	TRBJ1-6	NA	TGTGCCAGCACCACAAAGGGGTATTCACCCCTCCACTTT	CASTTKGYSPLHF
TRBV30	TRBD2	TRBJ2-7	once	TGTGCCTCCCGGAGTAGCGGGCACTACGAGCAGTACTTC	CASRSSGHYEQYF
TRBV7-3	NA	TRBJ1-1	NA	TGTGCCAGCAGCTTAGGGGCGGAGAACACTGAAGCTTTCTTT	CASSLGAENTEAFF
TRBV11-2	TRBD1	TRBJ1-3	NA	TGTGCCAGCAGCTTGACAGGGGGAAACACCATATATTTT	CASSLTGGNTIYF
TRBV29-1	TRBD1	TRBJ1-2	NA	TGCAGCGGCTGGACAGGGGCCGGCTACACCTTC	CSGWTGAGYTF
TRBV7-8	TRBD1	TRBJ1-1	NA	TGTGCCAGCAGCTCGTTAACCTCCGGGACAGGGGGCCCTAGGGAAGCTTTCTTT	CASSSLTSGTGGPREAFF
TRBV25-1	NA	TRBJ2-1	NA	TGTGCCAGCAGTGAATACGGGAGCTCCTACAATGAGCAGTTCTTC	CASSEYGSSYNEQFF
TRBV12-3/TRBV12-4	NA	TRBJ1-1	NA	TGTGCCAGCAGTTTAGGTGCGACTGAAGCTTTCTTT	CASSLGATEAFF
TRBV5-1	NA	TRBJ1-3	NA	TGCGCCAGCAGCTTCGGGAAGTCTGGAAACACCATATATTTT	CASSFGKSGNTIYF